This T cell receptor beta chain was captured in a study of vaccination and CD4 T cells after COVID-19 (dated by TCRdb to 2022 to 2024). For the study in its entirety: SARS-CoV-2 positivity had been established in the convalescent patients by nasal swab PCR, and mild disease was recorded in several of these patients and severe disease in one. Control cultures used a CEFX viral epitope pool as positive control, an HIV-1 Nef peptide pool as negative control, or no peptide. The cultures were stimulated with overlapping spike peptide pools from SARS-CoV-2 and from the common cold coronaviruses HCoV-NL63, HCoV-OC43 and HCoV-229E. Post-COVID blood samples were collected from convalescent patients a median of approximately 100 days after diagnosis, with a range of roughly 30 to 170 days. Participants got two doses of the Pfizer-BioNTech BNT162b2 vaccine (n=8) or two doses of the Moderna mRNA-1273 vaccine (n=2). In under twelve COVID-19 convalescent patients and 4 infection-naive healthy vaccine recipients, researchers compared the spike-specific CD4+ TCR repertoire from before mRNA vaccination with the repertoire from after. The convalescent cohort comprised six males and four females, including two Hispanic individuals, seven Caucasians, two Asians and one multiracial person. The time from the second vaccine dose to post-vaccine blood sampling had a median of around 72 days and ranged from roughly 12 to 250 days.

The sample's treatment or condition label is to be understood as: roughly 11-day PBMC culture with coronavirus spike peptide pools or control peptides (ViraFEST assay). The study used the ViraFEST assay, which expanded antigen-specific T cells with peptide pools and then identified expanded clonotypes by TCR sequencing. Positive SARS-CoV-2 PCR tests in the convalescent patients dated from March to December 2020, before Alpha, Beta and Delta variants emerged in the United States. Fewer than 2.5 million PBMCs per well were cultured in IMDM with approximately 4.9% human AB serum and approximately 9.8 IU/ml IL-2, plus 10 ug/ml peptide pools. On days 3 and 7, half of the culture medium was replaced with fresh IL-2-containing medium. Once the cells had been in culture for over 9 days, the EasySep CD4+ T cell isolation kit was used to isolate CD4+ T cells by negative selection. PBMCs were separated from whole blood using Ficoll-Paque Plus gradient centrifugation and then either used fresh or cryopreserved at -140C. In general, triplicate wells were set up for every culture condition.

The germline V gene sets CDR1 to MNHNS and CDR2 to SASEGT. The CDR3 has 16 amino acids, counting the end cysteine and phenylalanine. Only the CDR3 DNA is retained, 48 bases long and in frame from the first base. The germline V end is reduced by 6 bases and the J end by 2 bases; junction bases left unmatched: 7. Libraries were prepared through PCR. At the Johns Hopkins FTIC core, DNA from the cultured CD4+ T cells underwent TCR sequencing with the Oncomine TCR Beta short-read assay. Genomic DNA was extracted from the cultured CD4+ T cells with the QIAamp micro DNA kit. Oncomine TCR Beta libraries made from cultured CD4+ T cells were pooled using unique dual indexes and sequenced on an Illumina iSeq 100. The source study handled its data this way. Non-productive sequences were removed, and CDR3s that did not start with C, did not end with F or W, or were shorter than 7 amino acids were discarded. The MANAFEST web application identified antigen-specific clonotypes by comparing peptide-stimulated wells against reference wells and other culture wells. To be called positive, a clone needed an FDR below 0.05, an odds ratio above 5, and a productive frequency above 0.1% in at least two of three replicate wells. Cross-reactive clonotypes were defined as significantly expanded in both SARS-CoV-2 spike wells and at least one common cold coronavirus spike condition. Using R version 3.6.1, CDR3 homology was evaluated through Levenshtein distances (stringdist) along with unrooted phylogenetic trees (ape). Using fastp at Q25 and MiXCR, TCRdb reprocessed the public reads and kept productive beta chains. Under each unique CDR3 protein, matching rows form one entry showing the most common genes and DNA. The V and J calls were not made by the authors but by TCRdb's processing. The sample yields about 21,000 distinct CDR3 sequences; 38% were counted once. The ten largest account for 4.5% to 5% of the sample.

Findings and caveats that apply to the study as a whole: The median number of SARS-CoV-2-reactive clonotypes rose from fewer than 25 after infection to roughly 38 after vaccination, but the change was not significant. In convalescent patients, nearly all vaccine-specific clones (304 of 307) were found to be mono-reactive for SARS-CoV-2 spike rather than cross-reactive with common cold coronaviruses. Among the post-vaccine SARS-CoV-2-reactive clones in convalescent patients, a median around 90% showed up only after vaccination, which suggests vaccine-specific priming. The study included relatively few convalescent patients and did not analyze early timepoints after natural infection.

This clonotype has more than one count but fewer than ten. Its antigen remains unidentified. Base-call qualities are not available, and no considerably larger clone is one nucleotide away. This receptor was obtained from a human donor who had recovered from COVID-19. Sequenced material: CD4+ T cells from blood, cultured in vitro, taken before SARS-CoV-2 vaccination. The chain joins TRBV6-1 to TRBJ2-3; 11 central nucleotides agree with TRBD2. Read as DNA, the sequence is TGTGCCAGCAGCCGTGGGACTAGCGGCGACACAGATACGCAGTATTTT. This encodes CASSRGTSGDTDTQYF.